This T cell receptor (beta chain) comes out of a study of blood T cell repertoires in COVID-19. Across the study: Material from acute and convalescent COVID-19 was sourced from the United States, Italy and Spain. The cDNA or gDNA used as material had been derived from T cells, B-cell-depleted T cells, or PBMCs.

The authors' processing: Reference gene primer amplification gave estimated nucleated cell counts. The repertoire was sequenced with immunoSEQ multiplex PCR; TCRdb's copy has only in-frame clones and lacks some. That table gives V, J and clone size, and the DNA gave D and trimming. The sample lists roughly 150,000 clones, 85% to 90% occurring once. This clone has a single count. Germline lookup yields CDR1 SGDLS and CDR2 YYNGEE. The CDR3 sequence is 15 residues long. The germline V and J ends were trimmed by 0 bases and 0 bases, with 4 bases remaining between them. Sequencing was performed on peripheral blood. The gene calls are TRBV9 and TRBJ1-6; no definite D call. The clonotype originates from a woman between 35 and 50 years old with acute or convalescent COVID-19. DNA of the CDR3: TGTGCCAGCAGCGTAGGGAGCTCCTATAATTCACCCCTCCACTTT. Its protein product is CASSVGSSYNSPLHF.